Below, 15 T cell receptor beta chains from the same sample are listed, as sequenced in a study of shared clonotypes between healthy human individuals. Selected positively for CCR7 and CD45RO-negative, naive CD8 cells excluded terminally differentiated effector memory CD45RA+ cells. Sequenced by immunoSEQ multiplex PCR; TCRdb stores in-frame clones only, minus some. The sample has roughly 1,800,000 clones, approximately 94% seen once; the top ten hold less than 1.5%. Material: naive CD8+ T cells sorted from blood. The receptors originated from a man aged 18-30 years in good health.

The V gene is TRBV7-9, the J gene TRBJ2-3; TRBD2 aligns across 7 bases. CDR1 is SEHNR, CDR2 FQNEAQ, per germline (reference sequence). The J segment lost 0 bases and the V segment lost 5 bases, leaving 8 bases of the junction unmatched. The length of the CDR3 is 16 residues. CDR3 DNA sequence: TGTGCCAGCAGCATGGGACTCGGGGGGAGCACAGATACGCAGTATTTT. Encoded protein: CASSMGLGGSTDTQYF.

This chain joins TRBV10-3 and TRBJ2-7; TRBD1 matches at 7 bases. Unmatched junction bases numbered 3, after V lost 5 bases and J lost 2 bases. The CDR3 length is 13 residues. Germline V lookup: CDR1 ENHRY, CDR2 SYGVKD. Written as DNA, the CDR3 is TGTGCCATCAGTCATACAGGGGCCTACGAGCAGTACTTC. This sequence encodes CAISHTGAYEQYF.

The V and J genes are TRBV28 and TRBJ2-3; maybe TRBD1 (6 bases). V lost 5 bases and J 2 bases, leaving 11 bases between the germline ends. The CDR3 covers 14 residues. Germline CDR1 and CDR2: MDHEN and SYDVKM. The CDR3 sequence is CASSRTVYTDTQYF. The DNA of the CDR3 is TGTGCCAGCAGTAGGACAGTCTACACAGATACGCAGTATTTT.

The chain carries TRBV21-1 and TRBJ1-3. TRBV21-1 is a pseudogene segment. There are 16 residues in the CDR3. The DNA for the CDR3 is TGTGCCAGCAGCAAAGAGGATGAGAGCTCTGGAAACACCATATATTTT. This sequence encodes CASSKEDESSGNTIYF.

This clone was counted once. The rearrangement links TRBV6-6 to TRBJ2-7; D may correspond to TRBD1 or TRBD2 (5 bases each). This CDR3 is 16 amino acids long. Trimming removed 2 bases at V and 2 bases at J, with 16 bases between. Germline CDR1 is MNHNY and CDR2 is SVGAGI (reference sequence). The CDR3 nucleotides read TGTGCCAGCAGTTACCCTGGTCGTCTGGGGGCCTACGAGCAGTACTTC. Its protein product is CASSYPGRLGAYEQYF.

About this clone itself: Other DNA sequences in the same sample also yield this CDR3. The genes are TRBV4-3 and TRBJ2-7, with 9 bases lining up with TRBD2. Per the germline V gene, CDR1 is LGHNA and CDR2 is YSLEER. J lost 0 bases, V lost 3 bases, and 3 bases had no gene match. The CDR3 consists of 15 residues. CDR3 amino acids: CASSQTSGSSYEQYF. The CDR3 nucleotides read TGCGCCAGCAGCCAGACTAGCGGATCCTCCTACGAGCAGTACTTC.

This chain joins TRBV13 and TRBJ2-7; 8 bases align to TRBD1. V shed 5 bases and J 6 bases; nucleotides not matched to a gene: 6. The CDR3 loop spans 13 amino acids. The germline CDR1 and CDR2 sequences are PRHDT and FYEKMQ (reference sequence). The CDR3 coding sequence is TGTGCCAGCAGCGACGACAGGGGAGGCGAGCAGTACTTC. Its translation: CASSDDRGGEQYF.

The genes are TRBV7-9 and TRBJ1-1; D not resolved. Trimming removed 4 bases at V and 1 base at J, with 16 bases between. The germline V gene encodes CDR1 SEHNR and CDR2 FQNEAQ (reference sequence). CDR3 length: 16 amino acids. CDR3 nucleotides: TGTGCCAGCAGCTCCCCTCTCTCGAGGGCGAACACTGAAGCTTTCTTT. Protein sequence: CASSSPLSRANTEAFF.

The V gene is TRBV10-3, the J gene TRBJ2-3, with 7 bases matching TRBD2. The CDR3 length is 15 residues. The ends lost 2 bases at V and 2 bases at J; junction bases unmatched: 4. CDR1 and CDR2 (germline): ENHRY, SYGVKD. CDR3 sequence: CAISELLAATDTQYF. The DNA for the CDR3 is TGTGCCATCAGTGAGCTCCTAGCGGCCACAGATACGCAGTATTTT.

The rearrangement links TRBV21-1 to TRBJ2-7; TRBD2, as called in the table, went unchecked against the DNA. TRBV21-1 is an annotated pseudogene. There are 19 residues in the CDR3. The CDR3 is CASSNPNTVPMRGSYEQYF. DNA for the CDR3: TGTGCCAGCAGCAATCCCAACACCGTCCCCATGCGGGGCTCCTACGAGCAGTACTTC.

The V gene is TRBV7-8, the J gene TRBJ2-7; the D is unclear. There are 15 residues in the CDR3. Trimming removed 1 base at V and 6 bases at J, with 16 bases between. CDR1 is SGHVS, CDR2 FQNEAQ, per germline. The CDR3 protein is CASSLEPGQKIEQYF. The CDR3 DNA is TGTGCCAGCAGCTTAGAACCCGGGCAGAAAATCGAGCAGTACTTC. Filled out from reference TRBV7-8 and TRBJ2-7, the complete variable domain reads GAGVSQSPRYKVAKRGQDVALRCDPISGHVSLFWYQQALGQGPEFLTYFQNEAQLDKSGLPSDRFFAERPEGSVSTLKIQRTQQEDSAVYLCASSLEPGQKIEQYFGPGTRLTVT.

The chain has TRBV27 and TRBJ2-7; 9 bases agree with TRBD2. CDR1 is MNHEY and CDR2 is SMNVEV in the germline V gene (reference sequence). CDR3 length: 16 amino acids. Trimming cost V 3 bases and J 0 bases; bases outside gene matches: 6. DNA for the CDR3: TGTGCCAGCAGTTTTAGTAGCGGGGGACCCTCCTACGAGCAGTACTTC. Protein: CASSFSSGGPSYEQYF.

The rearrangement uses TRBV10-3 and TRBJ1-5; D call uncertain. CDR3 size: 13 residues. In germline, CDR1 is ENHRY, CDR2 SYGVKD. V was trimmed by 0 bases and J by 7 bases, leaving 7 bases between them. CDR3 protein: CAISESLAQPQHF. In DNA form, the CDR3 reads TGTGCCATCAGTGAGTCTTTGGCACAGCCCCAGCATTTT.

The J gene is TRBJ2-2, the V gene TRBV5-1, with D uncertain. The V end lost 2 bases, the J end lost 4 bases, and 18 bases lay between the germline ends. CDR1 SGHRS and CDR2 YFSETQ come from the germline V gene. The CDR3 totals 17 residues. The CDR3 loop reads CASSFALASVSTGELFF. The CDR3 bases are TGCGCCAGCAGCTTCGCCCTCGCGTCTGTGAGCACCGGGGAGCTGTTTTTT.

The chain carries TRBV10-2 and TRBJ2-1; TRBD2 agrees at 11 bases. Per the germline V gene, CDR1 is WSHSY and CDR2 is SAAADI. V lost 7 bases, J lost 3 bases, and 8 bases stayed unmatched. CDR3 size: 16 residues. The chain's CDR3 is CASTERGLADYNEQFF. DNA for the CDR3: TGCGCCAGCACCGAACGGGGACTAGCGGACTACAATGAGCAGTTCTTC.